The sequence of this T cell receptor (beta chain) was determined in a study of T cells after yellow fever vaccination. General study results and limits: Post-booster repertoires contained most primary-vaccination clones again (96% CD4, about 90% CD8).

The CDR3 covers 16 residues. Looked up from germline, CDR1 is MNHNY and CDR2 is SVGAGI (reference sequence). Trimming left V 5 bases short and J 6 bases short, with 22 bases between. Universal primer sites and UMIs were introduced during 5'RACE template-switching synthesis of TCR cDNA. TCRdb ran MiXCR on the 5' RACE reads and lists one entry per CDR3 protein. Altogether approximately 250,000 distinct CDR3 sequences are present, 3.6% being singletons, with the ten largest covering under 20%. This clonotype was recorded many times. Its specificity is unknown. This material consisted of PBMCs, taken 15 days after the yellow fever booster vaccination. The clonotype was recovered from a man younger than 35 who received the YFV17D yellow fever vaccine. The chain uses TRBV6-6 and TRBJ1-1, with D unresolved. The CDR3 coding sequence is TGTGCCAGCAGTCCCCGCGGGGTGGGCCGGACGCCTGAAGCTTTCTTT. Protein sequence: CASSPRGVGRTPEAFF.